The rows below give T cell receptor beta chains drawn from one sample of a study of response to subunit inactivated influenza vaccine. TCRdb processed the RT-PCR reads anew with MiXCR; each CDR3 protein has one entry. The table has approximately 520,000 distinct CDR3 sequences, about 25% seen once; the top ten hold around 2%. This material consisted of CD4+ T cells sorted from PBMCs, taken roughly 5 days after vaccination. These receptors were obtained from a man aged 50 or older who received an inactivated influenza vaccine. The CDR3 runs from the conserved cysteine through the conserved F or W. The D gene is left open where the match is weak. Size is stated for part of the rows, as once, few or many counts, or as a class when the clone is expanded.

>TRBJ2-5|few|.|TRBV9
CASSALATGGETQYF
TGTGCCAGCAGCGCCTTAGCCACAGGTGGAGAGACCCAGTACTTC
>TRBJ1-4|few|.|TRBV4-3
CASSQDRQGGKLFF
TGCGCCAGCAGCCAAGATCGCCAGGGTGGAAAACTGTTTTTT
>TRBJ1-1|.|.|TRBV3-1
CASSQDPQGRGVAFF
TGTGCCAGCAGCCAAGACCCCCAGGGGCGGGGTGTAGCTTTCTTT
>TRBJ2-5|.|.|TRBV10-3
CAISEWGGLGTQYF
TGTGCCATCAGTGAGTGGGGTGGACTGGGAACCCAGTACTTC
>TRBJ2-3|few|.|TRBV5-1
CASSLASEQDTQYF
TGCGCCAGCAGCTTGGCCAGCGAGCAGGATACGCAGTATTTT
>TRBJ2-2|.|.|TRBV4-1
CASSQVPGFSGELFF
TGCGCCAGCAGCCAAGTCCCAGGCTTTTCCGGGGAGCTGTTTTTT
>TRBJ2-3|.|TRBD2|TRBV7-6
CASSLETSGSHTDTQYF
TGTGCCAGCAGCTTAGAGACTAGCGGGAGCCACACAGATACGCAGTATTTT
>TRBJ1-1|.|.|TRBV12-3/TRBV12-4
CASSLYRTENTEAFF
TGTGCCAGCAGTTTATATAGGACCGAGAACACTGAAGCTTTCTTT
>TRBJ2-4|few|TRBD2|TRBV11-2
CASSLVNAGGPIQYF
TGTGCCAGCAGCTTAGTGAATGCGGGGGGGCCCATTCAGTACTTC
>TRBJ2-7|.|TRBD1|TRBV12-3/TRBV12-4
CASSQAGGEQYF
TGTGCCAGCAGCCAAGCAGGGGGCGAGCAGTACTTC
>TRBJ2-1|.|TRBD2|TRBV12-3/TRBV12-4
CASSFPSGPSYNEQFF
TGTGCCAGCAGTTTCCCTAGCGGGCCCTCCTACAATGAGCAGTTCTTC
>TRBJ2-7|few|TRBD1|TRBV14
CASSYRTGNYEQYF
TGTGCCAGCAGCTACCGGACAGGGAACTACGAGCAGTACTTC
>TRBJ1-2|few|TRBD1|TRBV7-2
CASTFRDRNYGYTF
TGTGCCAGCACTTTCCGGGACAGGAACTATGGCTACACCTTC
>TRBJ1-5|.|.|TRBV20-1
CSARDRGIRNQPQHF
TGCAGTGCTAGAGATCGGGGGATTCGCAATCAGCCCCAGCATTTT
>TRBJ1-5|few|TRBD1|TRBV20-1
CSAKATGNQPQHF
TGCAGTGCTAAGGCGACAGGGAATCAGCCCCAGCATTTT
>TRBJ2-1|.|.|TRBV20-1
CSAREGDPYNEQFF
TGCAGTGCTAGAGAAGGGGACCCCTACAATGAGCAGTTCTTC
>TRBJ1-2|.|TRBD1|TRBV20-1
CSASSTGTNYGYTF
TGCAGTGCTAGCTCGACAGGGACTAACTATGGCTACACCTTC
>TRBJ2-7|few|TRBD1|TRBV5-1
CASSLSQGTYEQYF
TGCGCCAGCAGCTTATCACAGGGGACCTACGAGCAGTACTTC
>TRBJ2-1|few|.|TRBV5-1
CASSFRDNEQFF
TGCGCCAGCAGCTTCAGGGATAATGAGCAGTTCTTC
>TRBJ1-1|few|.|TRBV10-3
CAIRETREAFF
TGTGCCATCAGAGAAACCCGTGAAGCTTTCTTT
>TRBJ2-5|.|TRBD2|TRBV7-9
CASSLAGTSGGRETQYF
TGTGCCAGCAGCTTAGCTGGGACTAGCGGGGGTCGGGAGACCCAGTACTTC
>TRBJ2-4|once|TRBD1|TRBV6-2/TRBV6-3
CASSSPGTAEYF
TGTGCCAGCAGTTCCCCCGGGACAGCGGAGTACTTC
>TRBJ2-5|.|.|TRBV11-2
CASSNNRALMGTQYF
TGTGCCAGCAGCAACAATCGGGCCCTCATGGGGACCCAGTACTTC
>TRBJ2-2|many|.|TRBV4-3
CASSWAGTTGELFF
TGCGCCAGCAGCTGGGCGGGGACCACCGGGGAGCTGTTTTTT
>TRBJ1-2|.|.|TRBV4-1
CASSQDANVGTYGYTF
TGCGCCAGCAGCCAAGATGCGAACGTGGGGACCTATGGCTACACCTTC
>TRBJ1-1|.|.|TRBV12-5
CASGLALTTEAFF
TGTGCTAGTGGTTTGGCGCTAACGACTGAAGCTTTCTTT
>TRBJ1-5|.|TRBD1|TRBV10-3
CAISDSGTGNNQPQHF
TGTGCCATCAGTGATTCCGGGACAGGGAACAATCAGCCCCAGCATTTT
>TRBJ1-1|.|.|TRBV6-2/TRBV6-3
CASSWAQRDSPTF
TGTGCCAGCAGTTGGGCACAAAGAGACAGCCCGACCTTT
>TRBJ2-2|few|.|TRBV12-3/TRBV12-4
CASSPRTAFTGELFF
TGTGCCAGCTCCCCCCGGACAGCTTTCACCGGGGAGCTGTTTTTT
>TRBJ2-1|.|TRBD2|TRBV20-1
CSARNSGGASYNEQFF
TGCAGTGCTAGAAATAGCGGGGGGGCATCTTACAATGAGCAGTTCTTC
>TRBJ2-5|.|TRBD2|TRBV11-2
CASSLDSSGGARQETQYF
TGTGCCAGCAGCTTAGATTCTAGCGGGGGGGCCCGGCAAGAGACCCAGTACTTC
>TRBJ2-1|.|.|TRBV12-3/TRBV12-4
CASSLYLDNEQFF
TGTGCCAGCAGTTTATACTTGGACAATGAGCAGTTCTTC
>TRBJ1-5|.|TRBD1|TRBV6-1
CASRTGPNQPQHF
TGTGCCAGCAGGACAGGGCCCAATCAGCCCCAGCATTTT
>TRBJ2-7|.|.|TRBV7-8
CASSSPSGSAYEQYF
TGTGCCAGCAGCTCCCCCTCAGGGAGCGCCTACGAGCAGTACTTC
>TRBJ1-5|.|.|TRBV12-3/TRBV12-4
CASSLSGRDQPQHF
TGTGCCAGCAGTTTATCCGGTCGCGATCAGCCCCAGCATTTT
>TRBJ2-7|few|TRBD1|TRBV27
CASSIPGQPYEQYF
TGTGCCAGCAGTATACCGGGACAGCCATACGAGCAGTACTTC
>TRBJ2-5|few|.|TRBV20-1
CSASLYEGNQETQYF
TGCAGTGCTAGTCTCTATGAGGGGAACCAAGAGACCCAGTACTTC
>TRBJ2-5|few|.|TRBV3-1
CASRIHQGSETQYF
TGTGCCAGCAGGATTCATCAGGGGTCAGAGACCCAGTACTTC
>TRBJ2-7|few|.|TRBV3-1
CASSLRATRPEQYF
TGTGCCAGCAGCCTCCGAGCTACACGTCCCGAGCAGTACTTC
>TRBJ2-1|few|.|TRBV4-3
CASSQEVASRDYNEQFF
TGCGCCAGCAGCCAAGAAGTAGCTAGCAGAGATTACAATGAGCAGTTCTTC
>TRBJ2-1|.|TRBD2|TRBV20-1
CSAELAGNYNEQFF
TGCAGTGCGGAACTAGCGGGGAACTACAATGAGCAGTTCTTC
>TRBJ2-3|.|.|TRBV12-3/TRBV12-4
CASMVTYPRTDTQYF
TGTGCCAGCATGGTGACGTACCCGCGCACAGATACGCAGTATTTT
>TRBJ2-2|.|.|TRBV30
CAWSTRYTGELFF
TGTGCCTGGAGTACACGATACACCGGGGAGCTGTTTTTT
>TRBJ2-3|.|TRBD2|TRBV5-1
CASSFSGRVVDTQYF
TGCGCCAGCAGCTTTAGCGGGAGAGTTGTGGATACGCAGTATTTT
>TRBJ2-1|.|.|TRBV29-1
CSVAQAVNEQFF
TGCAGCGTCGCACAGGCCGTAAATGAGCAGTTCTTC
>TRBJ2-4|.|.|TRBV4-3
CASSQGSGSLGNIQYF
TGCGCCAGCAGCCAAGGTTCCGGGAGTTTGGGAAACATTCAGTACTTC
>TRBJ2-2|.|.|TRBV11-1
CASSQYPRIRENTGELFF
TGTGCCAGCAGCCAATACCCTAGGATCCGGGAGAACACCGGGGAGCTGTTTTTT
>TRBJ2-7|.|TRBD1|TRBV7-2
CASSQTTGASYEQYF
TGTGCCAGCAGTCAGACGACAGGGGCGTCCTACGAGCAGTACTTC
>TRBJ2-7|many|TRBD1|TRBV29-1
CSALSRDSSYEQYF
TGCAGCGCCCTGAGTCGGGACAGCTCCTACGAGCAGTACTTC
>TRBJ2-5|.|.|TRBV3-1
CASSQDRVKETQYF
TGTGCCAGCAGCCAAGACAGGGTGAAAGAGACCCAGTACTTC
>TRBJ2-7|.|TRBD2|TRBV6-2/TRBV6-3
CASRLAGGIEQYF
TGTGCCAGCAGGTTAGCGGGAGGGATCGAGCAGTACTTC
>TRBJ2-1|.|TRBD2|TRBV4-1
CASSHLGLAGGIRSYNEQFF
TGCGCCAGCAGCCATTTAGGACTAGCGGGAGGGATTAGGTCCTACAATGAGCAGTTCTTC
>TRBJ2-7|few|.|TRBV6-1
CASSEPGYEQYF
TGTGCCAGCAGTGAACCCGGTTACGAGCAGTACTTC
>TRBJ2-3|.|.|TRBV20-1
CSASGQISTDTQYF
TGCAGTGCTAGTGGACAGATAAGCACAGATACGCAGTATTTT
>TRBJ1-1|few|.|TRBV5-1
CASSPTPNTEAFF
TGCGCCAGCAGCCCTACACCTAACACTGAAGCTTTCTTT
>TRBJ2-1|.|TRBD2|TRBV25-1
CASSPPGGRGGEQFF
TGTGCCAGCAGTCCCCCGGGAGGCCGGGGAGGGGAGCAGTTCTTC
>TRBJ2-1|few|.|TRBV11-2
CASSLEHSGSYNEQFF
TGTGCCAGCAGCTTAGAGCACTCAGGGTCCTACAATGAGCAGTTCTTC
>TRBJ1-5|many|.|TRBV12-3/TRBV12-4
CASSFSENQPQHF
TGTGCCAGCAGTTTCAGTGAGAATCAGCCCCAGCATTTT
>TRBJ2-6|.|.|TRBV7-8
CASSHIGAPGANVLTF
TGTGCCAGCAGCCACATAGGCGCTCCTGGGGCCAACGTCCTGACTTTC